This T cell receptor (beta chain) originates from a study of cytomegalovirus exposure and HLA in healthy donors. This clone was picked up a small number of times. What it binds is not known. PCR was performed using 60 Vbeta and 13 Jbeta primers. Here immunoSEQ multiplex PCR was the method, and the copy in TCRdb shows in-frame clones only, minus some. Of roughly 150,000 clones in the sample, less than 90% were seen once. V lost 7 bases to trimming and J lost 1 base, with 8 bases between them. Germline V gene lookup returns CDR1 SQVTM and CDR2 ANQGSEA. The CDR3 extends over 11 amino acids. Findings of the study overall: In a later analysis, the majority of CMV-associated beta chains seemingly showed HLA restriction. Several top significant clusters appeared, in a later analysis, to be linked to common viral pathogens.

This clonotype was obtained from a man between 50 and 59 years old in good health and CMV-seropositive. The chain has TRBV29-1 and TRBJ2-7; D call uncertain. Sequenced sample: PBMCs. The CDR3 reads CSGGQSYEQYF. The CDR3 nucleotides read TGCAGCGGAGGCCAGTCCTACGAGCAGTACTTC.